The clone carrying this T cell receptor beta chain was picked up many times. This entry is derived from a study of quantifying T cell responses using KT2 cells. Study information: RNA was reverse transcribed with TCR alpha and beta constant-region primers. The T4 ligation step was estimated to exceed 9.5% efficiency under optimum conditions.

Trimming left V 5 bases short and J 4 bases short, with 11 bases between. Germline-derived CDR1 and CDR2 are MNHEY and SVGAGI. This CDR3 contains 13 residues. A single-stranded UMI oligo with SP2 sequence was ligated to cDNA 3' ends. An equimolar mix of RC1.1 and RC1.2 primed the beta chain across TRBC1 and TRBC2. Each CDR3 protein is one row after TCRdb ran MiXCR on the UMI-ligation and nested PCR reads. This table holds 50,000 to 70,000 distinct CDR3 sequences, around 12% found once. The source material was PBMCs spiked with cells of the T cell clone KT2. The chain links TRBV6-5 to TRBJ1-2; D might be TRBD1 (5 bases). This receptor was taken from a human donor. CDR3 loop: CASSPGRSYGYTF. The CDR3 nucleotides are TGTGCCAGCAGTCCGGGACGGTCCTATGGCTACACCTTC.